This T cell receptor (beta chain) appears in the sequencing data of a study of cytomegalovirus exposure and HLA in healthy donors. Study-level results: Presence/absence analyses assumed roughly uniform sequencing depth across donors.

The CDR3 extends over 14 amino acids. V shed 2 bases, J shed 5 bases, and the junction held 6 bases outside the gene matches. Germline V gene data show CDR1 as SGHDT and CDR2 as YYEEEE. Turning to this clone: Antigen: not known.

Use of 60 Vbeta and 13 Jbeta primers characterized the PCR. Sequenced by immunoSEQ multiplex PCR; TCRdb stores in-frame clones only, minus some. This sample carries about 150,000 clones, around three quarters of them seen once, and the ten largest clones take approximately 2.8%. The genes are TRBV5-6 and TRBJ2-5; 7 bases fit TRBD1. The sample taken for sequencing was PBMCs. The TCR originated in a male donor in good health and CMV-seronegative. The CDR3 protein is CASSFHDREETQYF. CDR3 in DNA: TGTGCCAGCAGCTTCCACGACAGGGAGGAGACCCAGTACTTC.